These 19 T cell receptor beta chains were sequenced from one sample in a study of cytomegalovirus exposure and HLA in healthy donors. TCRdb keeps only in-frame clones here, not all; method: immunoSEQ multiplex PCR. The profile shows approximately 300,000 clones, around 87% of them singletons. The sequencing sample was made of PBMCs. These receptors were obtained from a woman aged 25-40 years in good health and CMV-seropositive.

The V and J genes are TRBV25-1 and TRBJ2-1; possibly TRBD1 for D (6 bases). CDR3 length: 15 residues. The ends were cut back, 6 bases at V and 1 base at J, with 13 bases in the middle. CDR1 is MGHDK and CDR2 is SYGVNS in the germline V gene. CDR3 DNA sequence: TGTGCCAGCAGCCGAGCAGGGGTTTCCTACAATGAGCAGTTCTTC. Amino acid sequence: CASSRAGVSYNEQFF.

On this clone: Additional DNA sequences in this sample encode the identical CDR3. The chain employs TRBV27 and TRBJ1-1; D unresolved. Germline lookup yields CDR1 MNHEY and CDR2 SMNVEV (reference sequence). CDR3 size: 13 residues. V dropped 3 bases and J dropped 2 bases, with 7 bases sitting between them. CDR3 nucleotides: TGTGCCAGCAGTTTGGCCAGCAACACTGAAGCTTTCTTT. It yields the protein CASSLASNTEAFF.

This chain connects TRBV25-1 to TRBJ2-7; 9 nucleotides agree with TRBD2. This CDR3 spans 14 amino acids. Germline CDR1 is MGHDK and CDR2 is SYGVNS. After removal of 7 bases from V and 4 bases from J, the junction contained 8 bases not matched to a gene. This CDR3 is CASTSRAGGYEQYF. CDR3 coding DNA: TGTGCCAGCACATCGAGAGCGGGAGGATACGAGCAGTACTTC.

The CDR3 spells CASSQGPRGTSFANTGELFF. CDR3 bases: TGCGCCAGCAGCCAAGGCCCGAGGGGGACTAGCTTTGCGAACACCGGGGAGCTGTTTTTT. This rearrangement joins TRBV4-3 to TRBJ2-2; 9 nucleotides match TRBD2. Trimming removed 1 base from V and 0 bases from J; junction bases left unmatched: 12. This CDR3 contains 20 residues. The germline CDR1 and CDR2 sequences are LGHNA and YSLEER.

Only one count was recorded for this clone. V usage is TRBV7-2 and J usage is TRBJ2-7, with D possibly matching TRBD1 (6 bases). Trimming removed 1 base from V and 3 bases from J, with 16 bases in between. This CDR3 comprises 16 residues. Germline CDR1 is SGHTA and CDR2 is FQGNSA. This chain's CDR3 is CASSLVWGRRLYEQYF. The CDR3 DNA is TGTGCCAGCAGCTTAGTGTGGGGGCGACGACTCTACGAGCAGTACTTC.

As DNA, the CDR3 is TGTGCCACCAGCAGAGATCTCCCCGGGAGGGGGGACCAGCCCCAGCATTTT. Translation: CATSRDLPGRGDQPQHF. The chain couples TRBV15 to TRBJ1-5; perhaps TRBD1 as D (6 bases). Germline lookup yields CDR1 LNHNV and CDR2 YYDKDF (reference sequence). The CDR3 runs 17 residues. V was pared by 0 bases and J by 7 bases, with 19 bases between.

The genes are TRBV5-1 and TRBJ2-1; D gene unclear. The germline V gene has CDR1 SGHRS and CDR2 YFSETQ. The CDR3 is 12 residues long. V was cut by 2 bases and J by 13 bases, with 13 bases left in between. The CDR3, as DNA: TGCGCCAGCAGCTTCGGATACACAGAACAGTTCTTC. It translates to CASSFGYTEQFF.

The CDR3 here is CASSLGTSGTGGNEQFF. In nucleotides, the CDR3 is TGTGCCAGCAGCCTCGGGACTAGCGGAACCGGAGGGAATGAGCAGTTCTTC. The J gene is TRBJ2-1, the V gene TRBV7-3; 11 bases are a match to TRBD2. Germline CDR1 and CDR2: SGHTA and FQGTGA. This CDR3 region has 17 residues. V was pared by 5 bases and J by 7 bases, with 13 bases of the junction left unmatched.

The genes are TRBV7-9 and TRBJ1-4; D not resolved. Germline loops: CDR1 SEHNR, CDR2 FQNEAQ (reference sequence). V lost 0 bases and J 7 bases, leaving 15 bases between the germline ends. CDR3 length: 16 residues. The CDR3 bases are TGTGCCAGCAGCTTAGCGATTGGGGTCTCGGCTGAAAAACTGTTTTTT. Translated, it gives CASSLAIGVSAEKLFF.

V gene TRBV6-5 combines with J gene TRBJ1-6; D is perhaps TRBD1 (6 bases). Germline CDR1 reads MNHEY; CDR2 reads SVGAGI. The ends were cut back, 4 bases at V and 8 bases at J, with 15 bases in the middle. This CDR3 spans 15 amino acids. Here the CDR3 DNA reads TGTGCCAGCAGTTCGCCGACAGGAGGGTATTCACCCCTCCACTTT. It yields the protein CASSSPTGGYSPLHF.

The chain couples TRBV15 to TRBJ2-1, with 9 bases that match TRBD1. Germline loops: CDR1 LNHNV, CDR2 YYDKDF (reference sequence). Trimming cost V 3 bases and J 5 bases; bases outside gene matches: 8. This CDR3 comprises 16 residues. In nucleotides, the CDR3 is TGTGCCACCAGCAGGGTACAGGGGGCGGATCACAATGAGCAGTTCTTC. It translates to CATSRVQGADHNEQFF.

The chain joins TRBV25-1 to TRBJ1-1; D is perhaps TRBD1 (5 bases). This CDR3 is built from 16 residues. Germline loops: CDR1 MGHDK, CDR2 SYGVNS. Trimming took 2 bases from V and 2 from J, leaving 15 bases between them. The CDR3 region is CASSEPRGGLNTEAFF. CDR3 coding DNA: TGTGCCAGCAGTGAACCCCGGGGGGGTTTAAACACTGAAGCTTTCTTT. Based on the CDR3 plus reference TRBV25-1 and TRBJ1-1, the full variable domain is EADIYQTPRYLVIGTGKKITLECSQTMGHDKMYWYQQDPGMELHLIHYSYGVNSTEKGDLSSESTVSRIRTEHFPLTLESARPSHTSQYLCASSEPRGGLNTEAFFGQGTRLTVV.

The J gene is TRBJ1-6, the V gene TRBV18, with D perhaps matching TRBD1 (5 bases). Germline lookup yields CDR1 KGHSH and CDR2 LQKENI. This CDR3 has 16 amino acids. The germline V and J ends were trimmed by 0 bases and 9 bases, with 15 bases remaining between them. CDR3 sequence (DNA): TGTGCCAGCTCACCACCGGGTCGAGACGGGACTTCACCCCTCCACTTT. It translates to CASSPPGRDGTSPLHF.

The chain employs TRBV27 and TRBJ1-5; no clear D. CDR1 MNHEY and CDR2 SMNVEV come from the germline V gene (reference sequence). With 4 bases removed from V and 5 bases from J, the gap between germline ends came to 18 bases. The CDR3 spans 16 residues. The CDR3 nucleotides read TGTGCCAGCAGTTCTAACACCGAAGGGATCCATCAGCCCCAGCATTTT. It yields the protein CASSSNTEGIHQPQHF.

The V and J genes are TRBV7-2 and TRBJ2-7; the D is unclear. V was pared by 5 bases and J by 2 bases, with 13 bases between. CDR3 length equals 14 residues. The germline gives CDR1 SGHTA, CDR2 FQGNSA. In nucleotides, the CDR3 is TGTGCCAGCAGCCTACTGGACCGGGCCTACGAGCAGTACTTC. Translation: CASSLLDRAYEQYF.

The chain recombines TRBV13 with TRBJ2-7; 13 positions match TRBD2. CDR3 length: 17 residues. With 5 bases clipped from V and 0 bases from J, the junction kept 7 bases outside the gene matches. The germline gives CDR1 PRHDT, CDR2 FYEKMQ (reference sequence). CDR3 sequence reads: CASSARLAGGFSYEQYF. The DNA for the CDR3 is TGTGCCAGCAGCGCCCGACTAGCGGGGGGCTTCTCCTACGAGCAGTACTTC. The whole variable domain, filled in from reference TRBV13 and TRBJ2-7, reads AAGVIQSPRHLIKEKRETATLKCYPIPRHDTVYWYQQGPGQDPQFLISFYEKMQSDKGSIPDRFSAQQFSDYHSELNMSSLELGDSALYFCASSARLAGGFSYEQYFGPGTRLTVT.

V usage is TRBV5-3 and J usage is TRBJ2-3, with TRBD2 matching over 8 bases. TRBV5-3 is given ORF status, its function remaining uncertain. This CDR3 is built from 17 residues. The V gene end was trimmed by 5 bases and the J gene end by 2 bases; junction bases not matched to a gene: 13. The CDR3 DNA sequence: TGTGCCAGAAGAGGGGACTGGATAGCGGGGCCCACAGATACGCAGTATTTT. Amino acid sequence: CARRGDWIAGPTDTQYF.

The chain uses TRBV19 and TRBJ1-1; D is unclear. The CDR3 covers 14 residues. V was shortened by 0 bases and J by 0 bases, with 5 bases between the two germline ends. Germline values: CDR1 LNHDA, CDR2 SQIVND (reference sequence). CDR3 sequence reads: CASSIEVMNTEAFF. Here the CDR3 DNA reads TGTGCCAGTAGTATAGAGGTCATGAACACTGAAGCTTTCTTT.

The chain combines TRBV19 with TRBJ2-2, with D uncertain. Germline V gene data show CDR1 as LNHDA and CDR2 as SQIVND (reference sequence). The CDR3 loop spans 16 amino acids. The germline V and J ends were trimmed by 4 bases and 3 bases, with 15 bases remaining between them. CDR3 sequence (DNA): TGTGCCAGTAGTACACCCGCCTATCCCCACACCGGGGAGCTGTTTTTT. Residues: CASSTPAYPHTGELFF.